These T cell receptor beta chains were read from a single sample in a study of shared clonotypes between healthy human individuals. The data were produced by immunoSEQ multiplex PCR, yet TCRdb's version contains in-frame clones alone and is incomplete. The sample consists of around 2,100,000 clones, 85% to 95% of them appearing once. The sequenced material came from naive CD8+ T cells sorted from blood. These TCRs come from a man between 18 and 29 years old in good health. The CDR3 runs from the conserved cysteine through the conserved F or W. The D gene is left open where the match is weak. Part of the rows lack a size; the others show once, few, many or a class for expanded clones.

D gene: .; J gene: TRBJ2-7; V gene: TRBV5-4; clone size: once; CDR3 protein: CASSHSGPGNYEQYF; CDR3 DNA: TGTGCCAGCAGCCATTCTGGGCCGGGTAACTACGAGCAGTACTTC
D gene: .; J gene: TRBJ2-7; V gene: TRBV28; clone size: .; CDR3 protein: CASSSGDAYEQYF; CDR3 DNA: TGTGCCAGCAGTTCGGGGGACGCCTACGAGCAGTACTTC
D gene: TRBD2; J gene: TRBJ2-3; V gene: TRBV2; clone size: .; CDR3 protein: CASSEAQRGVSTDTQYF; CDR3 DNA: TGTGCCAGCAGTGAAGCGCAGCGGGGGGTCAGCACAGATACGCAGTATTTT
D gene: .; J gene: TRBJ2-2; V gene: TRBV6-1; clone size: .; CDR3 protein: CASSDMAGDTGELFF; CDR3 DNA: TGTGCCAGCAGTGATATGGCAGGGGACACCGGGGAGCTGTTTTTT
D gene: TRBD2; J gene: TRBJ2-7; V gene: TRBV29-1; clone size: .; CDR3 protein: CSVHFLAGGYEQYF; CDR3 DNA: TGCAGCGTTCATTTTCTAGCGGGAGGGTACGAGCAGTACTTC
D gene: .; J gene: TRBJ2-1; V gene: TRBV25-1; clone size: .; CDR3 protein: CASSELGDYNEQFF; CDR3 DNA: TGTGCCAGCAGTGAATTGGGAGACTACAATGAGCAGTTCTTC
D gene: .; J gene: TRBJ1-1; V gene: TRBV19; clone size: .; CDR3 protein: CASSTSEGNTEAFF; CDR3 DNA: TGTGCCAGTAGCACCAGCGAGGGGAACACTGAAGCTTTCTTT
D gene: .; J gene: TRBJ1-2; V gene: TRBV14; clone size: .; CDR3 protein: CASSGAGLENGYTF; CDR3 DNA: TGTGCCAGCAGCGGGGCGGGTCTAGAGAATGGCTACACCTTC
D gene: TRBD1; J gene: TRBJ1-2; V gene: TRBV30; clone size: .; CDR3 protein: CAWSDTGGPNYGYTF; CDR3 DNA: TGTGCCTGGAGTGACACAGGGGGACCTAACTATGGCTACACCTTC
D gene: .; J gene: TRBJ2-2; V gene: TRBV14; clone size: .; CDR3 protein: CASSQDGASWSGELFF; CDR3 DNA: TGTGCCAGCAGCCAAGATGGGGCTAGCTGGTCCGGGGAGCTGTTTTTT
D gene: TRBD1; J gene: TRBJ2-7; V gene: TRBV5-1; clone size: .; CDR3 protein: CASSLGTGITEQYF; CDR3 DNA: TGCGCCAGCAGCTTGGGGACAGGGATTACGGAGCAGTACTTC
D gene: .; J gene: TRBJ2-1; V gene: TRBV7-9; clone size: once; CDR3 protein: CASSLSTGHNEQFF; CDR3 DNA: TGTGCCAGCAGCCTCTCGACTGGACACAATGAGCAGTTCTTC
D gene: .; J gene: TRBJ1-1; V gene: TRBV6-5; clone size: .; CDR3 protein: CASTQGKYTEAFF; CDR3 DNA: TGTGCCAGCACCCAGGGGAAGTACACTGAAGCTTTCTTT
D gene: .; J gene: TRBJ1-5; V gene: TRBV4-1; clone size: .; CDR3 protein: CASSQVAGRDNQPQHF; CDR3 DNA: TGCGCCAGCAGCCAAGTCGCGGGCAGGGACAATCAGCCCCAGCATTTT
D gene: TRBD1; J gene: TRBJ2-3; V gene: TRBV5-1; clone size: .; CDR3 protein: CASSSGQFSTDTQYF; CDR3 DNA: TGCGCCAGCAGCTCGGGACAGTTTAGCACAGATACGCAGTATTTT
D gene: TRBD1; J gene: TRBJ1-6; V gene: TRBV6-5; clone size: .; CDR3 protein: CASSYETGRPLHF; CDR3 DNA: TGTGCCAGCAGTTACGAGACAGGGAGGCCCCTCCACTTT
D gene: TRBD2; J gene: TRBJ2-1; V gene: TRBV18; clone size: .; CDR3 protein: CASSPGLAGEYEQFF; CDR3 DNA: TGTGCCAGCTCACCAGGACTAGCGGGAGAATATGAGCAGTTCTTC
D gene: .; J gene: TRBJ2-7; V gene: TRBV28; clone size: .; CDR3 protein: CASSLLANSYEQYF; CDR3 DNA: TGTGCCAGCAGTTTACTAGCGAACTCCTACGAGCAGTACTTC
D gene: TRBD2; J gene: TRBJ2-5; V gene: TRBV7-2; clone size: .; CDR3 protein: CASSLDAGGRWTQYF; CDR3 DNA: TGTGCCAGCAGCTTAGATGCGGGGGGCCGATGGACCCAGTACTTC
D gene: .; J gene: TRBJ2-7; V gene: TRBV28; clone size: .; CDR3 protein: CASSGDGDYEQYF; CDR3 DNA: TGTGCCAGCAGTGGGGACGGGGACTACGAGCAGTACTTC
D gene: TRBD2; J gene: TRBJ2-5; V gene: TRBV5-1; clone size: .; CDR3 protein: CASSVEAGGLQETQYF; CDR3 DNA: TGCGCCAGCAGCGTGGAGGCGGGGGGCCTTCAAGAGACCCAGTACTTC
D gene: .; J gene: TRBJ2-7; V gene: TRBV5-6; clone size: .; CDR3 protein: CASSLGGSDYEQYF; CDR3 DNA: TGTGCCAGCAGCTTAGGAGGTTCAGACTACGAGCAGTACTTC
D gene: TRBD1; J gene: TRBJ1-2; V gene: TRBV9; clone size: .; CDR3 protein: CASSVEGTGNYGYTF; CDR3 DNA: TGTGCCAGCAGCGTAGAGGGGACAGGGAACTATGGCTACACCTTC
D gene: .; J gene: TRBJ2-7; V gene: TRBV19; clone size: .; CDR3 protein: CASSIDLEAFSYEQYF; CDR3 DNA: TGTGCCAGTAGTATAGATCTTGAGGCCTTCTCCTACGAGCAGTACTTC
D gene: .; J gene: TRBJ2-7; V gene: TRBV11-2; clone size: .; CDR3 protein: CASSLDPAGVGYEQYF; CDR3 DNA: TGTGCCAGCAGCTTAGACCCCGCAGGAGTGGGCTACGAGCAGTACTTC
D gene: .; J gene: TRBJ2-5; V gene: TRBV6-6; clone size: .; CDR3 protein: CASSSEKLETQYF; CDR3 DNA: TGTGCCAGCAGTTCTGAAAAACTGGAGACCCAGTACTTC
D gene: .; J gene: TRBJ2-7; V gene: TRBV4-3; clone size: .; CDR3 protein: CASSQGTGLGYEQYF; CDR3 DNA: TGCGCCAGCAGCCAAGGGACCGGCCTGGGGTACGAGCAGTACTTC
D gene: .; J gene: TRBJ2-5; V gene: TRBV7-2; clone size: .; CDR3 protein: CASSLDETQYF; CDR3 DNA: TGTGCCAGCAGCTTAGATGAGACCCAGTACTTC
D gene: .; J gene: TRBJ1-5; V gene: TRBV6-5; clone size: .; CDR3 protein: CASSYSQGNQPQHF; CDR3 DNA: TGTGCCAGCAGTTACTCTCAGGGGAATCAGCCCCAGCATTTT
D gene: TRBD1; J gene: TRBJ1-2; V gene: TRBV7-8; clone size: .; CDR3 protein: CASSLPGQGNYGYTF; CDR3 DNA: TGTGCCAGCAGCCTTCCGGGACAGGGGAACTATGGCTACACCTTC
D gene: .; J gene: TRBJ1-1; V gene: TRBV11-2; clone size: .; CDR3 protein: CASSLDVRQAFF; CDR3 DNA: TGTGCCAGCAGCTTAGACGTCAGGCAGGCTTTCTTT
D gene: .; J gene: TRBJ2-5; V gene: TRBV2; clone size: .; CDR3 protein: CASSDRDRQETQYF; CDR3 DNA: TGTGCCAGCAGCGACCGGGACCGGCAAGAGACCCAGTACTTC
D gene: TRBD2; J gene: TRBJ2-2; V gene: TRBV11-2; clone size: once; CDR3 protein: CASSRGLAPTGELFF; CDR3 DNA: TGTGCCAGCAGCCGGGGACTAGCGCCGACCGGGGAGCTGTTTTTT
D gene: TRBD1; J gene: TRBJ2-5; V gene: TRBV25-1; clone size: .; CDR3 protein: CASSESPGQGKETQYF; CDR3 DNA: TGTGCCAGCAGTGAATCCCCGGGACAGGGGAAAGAGACCCAGTACTTC
D gene: .; J gene: TRBJ1-2; V gene: TRBV28; clone size: .; CDR3 protein: CASSLRRSNYGYTF; CDR3 DNA: TGTGCCAGCAGTTTAAGACGCAGTAACTATGGCTACACCTTC
D gene: .; J gene: TRBJ1-6; V gene: TRBV10-1; clone size: .; CDR3 protein: CASSESETGGGSPLHF; CDR3 DNA: TGCGCCAGCAGTGAGTCGGAAACCGGGGGGGGTTCACCCCTCCACTTT
D gene: TRBD2; J gene: TRBJ2-7; V gene: TRBV7-2; clone size: once; CDR3 protein: CASSSLLAGGSYEQYF; CDR3 DNA: TGTGCCAGCAGCTCCCTTCTCGCGGGAGGCTCCTACGAGCAGTACTTC
D gene: TRBD2; J gene: TRBJ2-7; V gene: TRBV19; clone size: .; CDR3 protein: CASSTGLADFYEQYF; CDR3 DNA: TGTGCCAGTAGTACAGGACTAGCGGATTTCTACGAGCAGTACTTC
D gene: .; J gene: TRBJ2-7; V gene: TRBV9; clone size: .; CDR3 protein: CASSVVSGEQYF; CDR3 DNA: TGTGCCAGCAGCGTAGTGAGCGGCGAGCAGTACTTC
D gene: .; J gene: TRBJ2-3; V gene: TRBV14; clone size: .; CDR3 protein: CASSQDTLGGLTDTQYF; CDR3 DNA: TGTGCCAGCAGCCAAGATACTTTGGGGGGCTTAACAGATACGCAGTATTTT
D gene: TRBD1; J gene: TRBJ2-3; V gene: TRBV27; clone size: once; CDR3 protein: CASSPRQGGADTQYF; CDR3 DNA: TGTGCCAGCAGTCCCCGACAGGGTGGGGCAGATACGCAGTATTTT